The rows below give T cell receptor beta chains drawn from one sample of a study of T cell responses to AZD1222 COVID-19 vaccine. Assay: immunoSEQ multiplex PCR; the TCRdb copy retains only in-frame clones and omits some. The table lists more than 110,000 clones, around 89% of them singletons. Source: peripheral blood, taken 28 days after the second AZD1222 dose. All receptors derive from an adult who received the AZD1222 COVID-19 vaccine. Each CDR3 is given with its conserved first and last residue. Each record gives: J gene, clone size, V gene, D gene, CDR3 protein, CDR3 DNA. A D gene is named only where the DNA matches it firmly. Clone sizes are given selectively: once, few, many, or a class where the clone is expanded.

TRBJ2-3 . TRBV30 TRBD2 CACLRGASGSDTQYF TGTGCCTGTCTAAGGGGGGCTAGCGGGAGTGATACGCAGTATTTT
TRBJ2-6 . TRBV6-2/TRBV6-3 . CASSYSIGAPVGAGANVLTF TGTGCCAGCAGTTACTCGATAGGGGCCCCGGTAGGCGCTGGGGCCAACGTCCTGACTTTC
TRBJ1-2 . TRBV11-2 . CASSSRPEGMYGYTF TGTGCCAGCAGTTCCCGGCCGGAAGGGATGTATGGCTACACCTTC
TRBJ2-2 . TRBV7-3 TRBD1 CASSSHRGPGELFF TGTGCCAGCAGCTCACACAGGGGGCCCGGGGAGCTGTTTTTT
TRBJ2-7 . TRBV10-3 . CAIRLGAGNYEQYF TGTGCCATCAGGCTTGGGGCAGGCAACTACGAGCAGTACTTC
TRBJ2-7 . TRBV5-1 TRBD1 CASSLESPGGYEQYF TGCGCCAGCAGCTTGGAGTCGCCAGGGGGCTACGAGCAGTACTTC
TRBJ1-4 . TRBV11-2 . CASRSDSRNEKLFF TGTGCCAGCAGGTCGGACAGTAGAAATGAAAAACTGTTTTTT
TRBJ1-4 . TRBV11-1 . CASSRTEGKLFF TGTGCCAGCAGCCGGACGGAGGGGAAACTGTTTTTT
TRBJ2-7 few TRBV29-1 TRBD2 CSVGPSGIDEQYF TGCAGCGTTGGCCCTAGCGGGATCGACGAGCAGTACTTC
TRBJ1-1 . TRBV6-5 . CATTLGGNTEAFF TGTGCCACCACACTTGGGGGGAACACTGAAGCTTTCTTT
TRBJ2-7 once TRBV19 . CASSNRGTDLSVQYF TGTGCCAGTAGCAACCGGGGGACGGATCTTAGTGTGCAGTACTTC
TRBJ2-5 . TRBV29-1 TRBD1 CSVDKDRGQETQYF TGCAGCGTTGATAAGGACAGGGGACAAGAGACCCAGTACTTC
TRBJ1-3 . TRBV5-1 . CASSLGSPTGNTIYF TGCGCCAGCAGCTTGGGGTCTCCGACTGGAAACACCATATATTTT
TRBJ2-1 . TRBV11-3 . CASSPRAEDYEQFF TGTGCCAGCAGCCCTCGGGCGGAGGATTATGAGCAGTTCTTC
TRBJ2-2 . TRBV3-1/TRBV3-2 . CASSQAREGELFF TGTGCCAGCAGCCAAGCACGGGAGGGGGAGCTGTTTTTT
TRBJ1-1 . TRBV3-1/TRBV3-2 TRBD1 CASSLRQGNTEAFF TGTGCCAGCAGCTTACGACAGGGGAACACTGAAGCTTTCTTT
TRBJ1-2 . TRBV6-2/TRBV6-3 TRBD1 CASSYDRGHGYTF TGTGCCAGCAGTTACGACAGGGGGCATGGCTACACCTTC
TRBJ1-3 . TRBV9 . CASSVAGNPNSGNTIYF TGTGCCAGCAGCGTAGCTGGGAACCCGAACTCTGGAAACACCATATATTTT
TRBJ1-2 once TRBV2 . CASTVERGYGYTF TGTGCCAGCACGGTGGAACGAGGCTATGGCTACACCTTC
TRBJ1-1 . TRBV28 . CASFGDTEAFF TGTGCCAGCTTCGGGGACACTGAAGCTTTCTTT
TRBJ1-5 few TRBV30 . CAWSVRGGAQPQHF TGTGCCTGGAGTGTACGTGGGGGGGCTCAGCCCCAGCATTTT
TRBJ1-6 once TRBV3-1/TRBV3-2 TRBD1 CASSSGTGLSPLHF TGTGCCAGCAGCTCCGGGACAGGGTTATCACCCCTCCACTTT
TRBJ2-7 . TRBV6-2/TRBV6-3 . CASSSADLGTYEQYF TGTGCCAGCAGTTCCGCCGACCTGGGCACCTACGAGCAGTACTTC
TRBJ1-1 once TRBV4-2 . CASSQDRGVAEAFF TGTGCCAGCAGCCAAGATCGAGGGGTGGCTGAAGCTTTCTTT
TRBJ1-2 . TRBV5-4 . CASSADRYYGYTF TGTGCCAGCAGCGCTGACAGGTATTATGGCTACACCTTC
TRBJ2-7 . TRBV5-1 . CASRKDSYEQYF TGCGCCAGCAGAAAGGACAGCTACGAGCAGTACTTC
TRBJ2-5 once TRBV24-1 TRBD2 CATGGGSFQETQYF TGTGCCACCGGGGGAGGGAGTTTCCAAGAGACCCAGTACTTC
TRBJ2-3 . TRBV7-3 . CASSLGRTDTQYF TGTGCCAGCAGCTTAGGTCGGACAGATACGCAGTATTTT
TRBJ2-6 . TRBV6-5 . CASSNPGANVLTF TGTGCCAGCAGTAACCCCGGGGCCAACGTCCTGACTTTC
TRBJ2-5 . TRBV10-3 . CAIRGAEGTSHQETQYF TGTGCCATCAGGGGGGCCGAAGGGACCTCACACCAAGAGACCCAGTACTTC
TRBJ2-7 . TRBV4-2 . CASSLDYEQYF TGTGCCAGCAGCCTAGACTACGAGCAGTACTTC
TRBJ2-2 . TRBV3-1/TRBV3-2 . CASSQVYTGELFF TGTGCCAGCAGCCAAGTATACACCGGGGAGCTGTTTTTT
TRBJ1-5 . TRBV27 . CASSLNRNNQPQHF TGTGCCAGCAGTTTAAACAGGAACAATCAGCCCCAGCATTTT
TRBJ2-5 . TRBV7-7 . CASTKQWGARETQYF TGTGCTAGCACGAAACAATGGGGGGCGAGGGAGACCCAGTACTTC
TRBJ1-5 . TRBV10-2 TRBD1 CASGRDRGNQPQHF TGCGCCAGCGGCCGTGACAGGGGCAATCAGCCCCAGCATTTT
TRBJ2-2 . TRBV7-9 . CASSFYTGYTGELFF TGTGCCAGCAGCTTTTATACGGGTTACACCGGGGAGCTGTTTTTT
TRBJ2-7 . TRBV30 . CAWKGLAHSYEQYF TGTGCCTGGAAGGGGCTAGCGCACTCCTACGAGCAGTACTTC
TRBJ1-5 . TRBV7-9 . CASSLVGDGGERQPQHF TGTGCCAGCAGCTTAGTCGGAGATGGGGGGGAGCGTCAGCCCCAGCATTTT
TRBJ1-6 . TRBV11-1 . CASSSLTRNSPLHF TGTGCCAGCAGCTCTCTAACTCGAAATTCACCCCTCCACTTT
TRBJ2-1 few TRBV19 . CASSWSGINEQFF TGTGCCAGTAGTTGGTCAGGTATAAATGAGCAGTTCTTC
TRBJ2-3 . TRBV7-3 . CASAMAGTHGTDTQYF TGTGCCAGCGCAATGGCCGGGACCCACGGGACAGATACGCAGTATTTT
TRBJ2-7 . TRBV28 TRBD2 CASRASGLAGDEQYF TGTGCCAGCAGGGCCTCCGGACTAGCGGGTGACGAGCAGTACTTC
TRBJ1-5 . TRBV19 . CASSIRVGNQPQHF TGTGCCAGTAGTATTAGGGTGGGCAATCAGCCCCAGCATTTT
TRBJ2-6 . TRBV18 . CASSPVHISGSGANVLTF TGTGCCAGCTCACCAGTTCACATATCGGGCTCTGGGGCCAACGTCCTGACTTTC
TRBJ1-5 . TRBV19 . CASSQGGNQPQHF TGTGCCAGTAGCCAAGGGGGGAATCAGCCCCAGCATTTT
TRBJ1-3 . TRBV18 . CASSPSHSGNTIYF TGTGCCAGCTCACCAAGCCACTCTGGAAACACCATATATTTT
TRBJ1-5 . TRBV7-9 . CASSFGNQPQHF TGTGCCAGCAGCTTCGGCAATCAGCCCCAGCATTTT
TRBJ1-1 . TRBV10-2 . CASSQTDMNTEAFF TGCGCCAGCTCCCAGACAGATATGAACACTGAAGCTTTCTTT
TRBJ1-3 . TRBV6-5 TRBD1 CASNGQGDTGNTIYF TGTGCCAGCAACGGACAGGGTGACACTGGAAACACCATATATTTT
TRBJ1-2 . TRBV7-2 . CASSHRDYGYTF TGTGCCAGCAGCCACAGGGATTATGGCTACACCTTC
TRBJ1-3 . TRBV5-4 . CASSLDGSGNTIYF TGTGCCAGCAGCTTGGATGGCTCTGGAAACACCATATATTTT
TRBJ1-5 . TRBV19 . CASSIPQNQPQHF TGTGCCAGTAGTATACCCCAGAATCAGCCCCAGCATTTT
TRBJ1-2 . TRBV3-1/TRBV3-2 TRBD1 CASSLDRGLYGYTF TGTGCCAGCAGCCTAGACAGGGGTTTGTATGGCTACACCTTC